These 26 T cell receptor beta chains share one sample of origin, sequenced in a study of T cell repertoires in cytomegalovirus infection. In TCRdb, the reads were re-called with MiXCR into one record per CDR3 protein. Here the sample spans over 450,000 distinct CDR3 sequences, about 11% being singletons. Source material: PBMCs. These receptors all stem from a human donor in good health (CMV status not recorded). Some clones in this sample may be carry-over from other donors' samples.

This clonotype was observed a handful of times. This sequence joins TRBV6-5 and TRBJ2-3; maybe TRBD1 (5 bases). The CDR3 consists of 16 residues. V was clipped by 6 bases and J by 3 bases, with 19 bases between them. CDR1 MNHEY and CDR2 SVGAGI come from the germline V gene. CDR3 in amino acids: CASRPHRSRGTDTQYF. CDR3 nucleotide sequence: TGTGCCAGCAGACCCCACAGGAGTAGGGGAACAGATACGCAGTATTTT.

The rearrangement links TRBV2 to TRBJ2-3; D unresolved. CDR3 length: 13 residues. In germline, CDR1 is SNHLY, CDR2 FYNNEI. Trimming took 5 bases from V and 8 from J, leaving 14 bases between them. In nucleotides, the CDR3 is TGTGCCAGCAGTATCGACATACCCGGTACGCAGTATTTT. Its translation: CASSIDIPGTQYF.

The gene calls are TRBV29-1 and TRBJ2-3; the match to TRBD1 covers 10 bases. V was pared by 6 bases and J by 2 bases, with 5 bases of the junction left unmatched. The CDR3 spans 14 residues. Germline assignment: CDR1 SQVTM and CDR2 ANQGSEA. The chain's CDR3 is CSVAGTGDTDTQYF. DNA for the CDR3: TGCAGCGTAGCCGGGACAGGGGACACAGATACGCAGTATTTT.

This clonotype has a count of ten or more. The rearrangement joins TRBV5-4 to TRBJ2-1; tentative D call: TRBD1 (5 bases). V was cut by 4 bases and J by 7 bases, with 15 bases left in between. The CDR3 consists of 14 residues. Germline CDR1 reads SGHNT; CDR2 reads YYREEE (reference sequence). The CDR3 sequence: CASSISRDGNEQFF. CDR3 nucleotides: TGTGCCAGCAGCATCTCCAGGGATGGGAATGAGCAGTTCTTC.

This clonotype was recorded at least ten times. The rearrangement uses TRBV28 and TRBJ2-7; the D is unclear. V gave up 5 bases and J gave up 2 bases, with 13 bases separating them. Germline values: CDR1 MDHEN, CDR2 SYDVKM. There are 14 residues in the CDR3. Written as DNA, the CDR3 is TGTGCCAGCAGTCCCCTCACTTCGGCCTACGAGCAGTACTTC. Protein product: CASSPLTSAYEQYF.

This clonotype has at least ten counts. CDR3 loop: CASSLTTMNTEAFF. CDR3 coding DNA: TGTGCCAGCAGTTTAACGACCATGAACACTGAAGCTTTCTTT. The chain has TRBV27 and TRBJ1-1; D not resolved. The V end lost 2 bases, the J end lost 0 bases, and 7 bases lay between the germline ends. Germline V gene sequence: CDR1 MNHEY, CDR2 SMNVEV (reference sequence). The CDR3 runs to 14 residues.

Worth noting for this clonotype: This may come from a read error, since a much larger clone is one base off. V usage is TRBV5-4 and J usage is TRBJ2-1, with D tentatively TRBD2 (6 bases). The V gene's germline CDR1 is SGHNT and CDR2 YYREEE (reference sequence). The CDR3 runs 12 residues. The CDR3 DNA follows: TGTGCCAACAGCGTCCAGGGAGGTGAGCAGTTCTTC. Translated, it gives CANSVQGGEQFF.

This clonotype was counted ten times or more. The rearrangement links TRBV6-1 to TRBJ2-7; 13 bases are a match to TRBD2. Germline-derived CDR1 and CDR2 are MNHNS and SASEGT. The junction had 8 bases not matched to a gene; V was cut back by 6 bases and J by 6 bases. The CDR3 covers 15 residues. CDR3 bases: TGTGCCAGCAGGTCAACTAGCGGGGGGGCCTTCGAGCAGTACTTC. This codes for CASRSTSGGAFEQYF.

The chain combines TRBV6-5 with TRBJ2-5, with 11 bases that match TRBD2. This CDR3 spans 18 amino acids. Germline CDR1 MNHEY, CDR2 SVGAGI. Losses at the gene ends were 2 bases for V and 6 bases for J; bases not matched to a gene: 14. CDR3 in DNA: TGTGCCAGCAGTTACGGTGGGGCTAGCGGGGGGATTTTCCAGACCCAGTACTTC. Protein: CASSYGGASGGIFQTQYF.

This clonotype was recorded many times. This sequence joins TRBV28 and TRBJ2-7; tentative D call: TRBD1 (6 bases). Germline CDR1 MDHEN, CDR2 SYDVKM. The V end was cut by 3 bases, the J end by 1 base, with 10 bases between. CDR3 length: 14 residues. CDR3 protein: CASSFQDRSYEQYF. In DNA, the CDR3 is TGTGCCAGCAGTTTTCAGGACAGATCCTACGAGCAGTACTTC.

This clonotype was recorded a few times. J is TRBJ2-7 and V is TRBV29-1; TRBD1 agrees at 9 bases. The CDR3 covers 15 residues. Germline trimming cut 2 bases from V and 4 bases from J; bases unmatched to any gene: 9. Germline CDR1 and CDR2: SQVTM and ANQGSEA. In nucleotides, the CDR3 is TGCAGCGTTGAACACCGGGACAGGGTATCTTACGAGCAGTACTTC. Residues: CSVEHRDRVSYEQYF.

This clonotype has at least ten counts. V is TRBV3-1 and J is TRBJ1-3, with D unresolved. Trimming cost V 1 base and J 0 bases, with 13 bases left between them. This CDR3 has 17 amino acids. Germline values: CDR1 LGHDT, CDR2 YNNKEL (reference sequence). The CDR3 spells CASSQGTVLLSGNTIYF. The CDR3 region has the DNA TGTGCCAGCAGCCAAGGGACGGTACTCCTCTCTGGAAACACCATATATTTT.

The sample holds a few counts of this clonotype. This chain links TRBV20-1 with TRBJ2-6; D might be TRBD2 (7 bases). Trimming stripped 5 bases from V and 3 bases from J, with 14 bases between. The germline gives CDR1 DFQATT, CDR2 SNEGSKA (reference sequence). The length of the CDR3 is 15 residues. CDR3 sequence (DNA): TGCAGTGCTGAGGGGGGGGCGCTTGGGGCCAACGTCCTGACTTTC. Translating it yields CSAEGGALGANVLTF.

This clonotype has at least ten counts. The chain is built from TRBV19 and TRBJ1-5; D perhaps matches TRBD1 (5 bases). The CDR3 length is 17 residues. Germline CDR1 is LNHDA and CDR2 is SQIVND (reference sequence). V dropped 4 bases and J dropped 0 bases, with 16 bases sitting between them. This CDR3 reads CASSTAPTVYSNQPQHF. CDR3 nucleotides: TGTGCCAGTAGTACAGCTCCGACAGTTTATAGCAATCAGCCCCAGCATTTT.

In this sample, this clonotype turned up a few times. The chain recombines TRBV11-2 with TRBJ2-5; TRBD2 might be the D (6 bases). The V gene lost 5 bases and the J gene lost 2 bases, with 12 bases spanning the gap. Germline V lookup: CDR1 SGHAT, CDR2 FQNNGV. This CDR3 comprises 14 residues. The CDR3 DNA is TGTGCCAGCAGCCCCTGGGGGGAGCAAGAGACCCAGTACTTC. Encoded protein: CASSPWGEQETQYF. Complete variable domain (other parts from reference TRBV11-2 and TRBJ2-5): EAGVAQSPRYKIIEKRQSVAFWCNPISGHATLYWYQQILGQGPKLLIQFQNNGVVDDSQLPKDRFSAERLKGVDSTLKIQPAKLEDSAVYLCASSPWGEQETQYFGPGTRLLVL.

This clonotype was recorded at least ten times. CDR3 nucleotide sequence: TGTGCCAGCAGCGCTCCGCGCTACGAGCAGTACTTC. It yields the protein CASSAPRYEQYF. This chain links TRBV7-2 with TRBJ2-7; no reliable D call. The germline V gene encodes CDR1 SGHTA and CDR2 FQGNSA. Trimming took 5 bases from V and 3 from J, leaving 8 bases between them. The CDR3 length is 12 residues.

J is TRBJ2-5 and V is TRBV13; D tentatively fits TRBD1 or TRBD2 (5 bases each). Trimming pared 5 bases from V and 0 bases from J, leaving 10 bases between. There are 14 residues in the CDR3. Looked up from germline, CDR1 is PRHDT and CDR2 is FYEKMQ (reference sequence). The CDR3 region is CASSLGRNQETQYF. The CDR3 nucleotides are TGTGCCAGCAGCCTGGGACGGAACCAAGAGACCCAGTACTTC.

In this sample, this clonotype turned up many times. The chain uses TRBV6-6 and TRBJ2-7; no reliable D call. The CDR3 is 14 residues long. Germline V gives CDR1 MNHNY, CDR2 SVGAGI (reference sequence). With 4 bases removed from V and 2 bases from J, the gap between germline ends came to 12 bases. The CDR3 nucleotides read TGTGCCAGCAGTTCCGACTGGGTCCCCTACGAGCAGTACTTC. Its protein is CASSSDWVPYEQYF.

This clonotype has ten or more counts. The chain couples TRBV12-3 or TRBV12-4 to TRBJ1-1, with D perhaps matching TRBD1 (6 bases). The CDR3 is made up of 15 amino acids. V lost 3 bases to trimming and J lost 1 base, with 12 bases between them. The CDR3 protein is CASSLSGGANTEAFF. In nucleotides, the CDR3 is TGTGCCAGCAGTTTGAGTGGGGGCGCGAACACTGAAGCTTTCTTT.

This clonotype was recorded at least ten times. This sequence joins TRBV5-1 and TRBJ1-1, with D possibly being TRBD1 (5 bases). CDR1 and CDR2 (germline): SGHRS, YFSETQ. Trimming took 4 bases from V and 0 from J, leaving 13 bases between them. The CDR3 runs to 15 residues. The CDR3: CASSPVTELNTEAFF. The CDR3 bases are TGCGCCAGCAGCCCAGTGACAGAATTGAACACTGAAGCTTTCTTT.

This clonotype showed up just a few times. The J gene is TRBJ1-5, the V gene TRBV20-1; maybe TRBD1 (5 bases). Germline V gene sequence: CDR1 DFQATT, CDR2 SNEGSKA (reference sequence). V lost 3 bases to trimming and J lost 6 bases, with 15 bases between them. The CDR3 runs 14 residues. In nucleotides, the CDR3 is TGCAGTGCTAGGGAAAGGGGAGGCGGTCAGCCCCAGCATTTT. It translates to CSARERGGGQPQHF.

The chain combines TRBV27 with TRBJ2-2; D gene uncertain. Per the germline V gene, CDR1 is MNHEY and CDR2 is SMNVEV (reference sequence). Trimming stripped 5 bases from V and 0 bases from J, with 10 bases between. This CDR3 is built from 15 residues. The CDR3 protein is CASSLPDSNTGELFF. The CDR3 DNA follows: TGTGCCAGCAGTCTTCCCGACTCGAACACCGGGGAGCTGTTTTTT.

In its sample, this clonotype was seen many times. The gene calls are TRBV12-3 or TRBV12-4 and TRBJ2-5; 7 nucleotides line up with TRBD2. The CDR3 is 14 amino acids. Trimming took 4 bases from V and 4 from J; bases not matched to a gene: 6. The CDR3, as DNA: TGTGCCAGCAGTTCCTCGTTAGCGGGAGAGACCCAGTACTTC. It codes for CASSSSLAGETQYF.

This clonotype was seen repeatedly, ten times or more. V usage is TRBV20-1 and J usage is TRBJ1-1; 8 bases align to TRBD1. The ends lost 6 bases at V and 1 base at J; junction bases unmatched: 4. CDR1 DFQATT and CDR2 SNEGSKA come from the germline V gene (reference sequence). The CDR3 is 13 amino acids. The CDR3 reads CSAQDRGNTEAFF. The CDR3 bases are TGCAGTGCCCAAGACAGGGGGAACACTGAAGCTTTCTTT.

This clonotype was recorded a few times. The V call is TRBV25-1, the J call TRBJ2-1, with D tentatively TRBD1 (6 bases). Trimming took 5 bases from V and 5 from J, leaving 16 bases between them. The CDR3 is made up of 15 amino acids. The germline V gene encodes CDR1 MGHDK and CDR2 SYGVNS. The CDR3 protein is CASSTEDSLDNEQFF. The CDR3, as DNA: TGTGCCAGCAGTACCGAGGACAGCCTTGACAATGAGCAGTTCTTC.

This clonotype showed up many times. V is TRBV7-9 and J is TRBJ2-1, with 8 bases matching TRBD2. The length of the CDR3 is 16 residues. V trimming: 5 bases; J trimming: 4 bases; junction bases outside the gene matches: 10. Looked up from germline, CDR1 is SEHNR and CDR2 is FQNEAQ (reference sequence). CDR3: CASSPLISGDYNEQFF. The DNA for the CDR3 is TGTGCCAGCAGCCCATTAATTAGCGGGGATTACAATGAGCAGTTCTTC.